The 24 T cell receptor beta chains below were found in one sample sequenced in a study of response to subunit inactivated influenza vaccine. TCRdb called the RT-PCR reads again in MiXCR, with one record for every CDR3 protein. This sample has around 520,000 distinct CDR3 sequences, with roughly 12% found just once. Sequencing was performed on PBMCs from blood, taken on the day of vaccination. These receptors originate from a man between 50 and 59 years old who received an inactivated influenza vaccine.

The chain recombines TRBV4-3 with TRBJ2-1, with a tentative D call TRBD1 (5 bases). This CDR3 region has 15 residues. The V and J ends lost 0 bases and 8 bases respectively, with 14 bases between them. Per the germline V gene, CDR1 is LGHNA and CDR2 is YSLEER. DNA of the CDR3: TGCGCCAGCAGCCAAGAAGGGGCAAGGGGATATGAGCAGTTCTTC. It is translated as CASSQEGARGYEQFF.

This clonotype appeared many times. The chain links TRBV7-9 to TRBJ1-6; TRBD1 matches 7 bases. Trimming at V came to 2 bases and at J to 7 bases, leaving 5 bases not matched to a gene. CDR1 is SEHNR, CDR2 FQNEAQ, per germline (reference sequence). The CDR3 is made up of 15 amino acids. CDR3 sequence (DNA): TGTGCCAGCAGCTTATCCGCAGGGGGAAATTCACCCCTCCACTTT. This translates into CASSLSAGGNSPLHF. The variable domain in full, with the rest retrieved from reference TRBV7-9 and TRBJ1-6, is DTGVSQNPRHKITKRGQNVTFRCDPISEHNRLYWYRQTLGQGPEFLTYFQNEAQLEKSRLLSDRFSAERPKGSFSTLEIQRTEQGDSAMYLCASSLSAGGNSPLHFGNGTRLTVT.

This clonotype was found a few times. A read error may account for a junction end that differs from germline. The V gene is TRBV7-2, the J gene TRBJ1-2; D unresolved. Germline CDR1 is SGHTA and CDR2 is FQGNSA. This CDR3 is built from 14 residues. CDR3 coding DNA: TGTGCCAGCAGTTTAGCACAGCTCAACTATGGCTACACCTTC. Translation: CASSLAQLNYGYTF.

This clonotype was seen only a few times. The rearrangement uses TRBV21-1 and TRBJ2-7; the tabulated D call, TRBD1, remains unverified against the DNA. TRBV21-1 represents a pseudogene. The CDR3 covers 16 residues. The CDR3 nucleotides read TGTGCCAGCAGCAAATTTCAGACAGGGGGCTGCCACGAGCAGTACTTC. As protein: CASSKFQTGGCHEQYF.

The genes are TRBV11-2 and TRBJ2-3; D possibly uses TRBD1 or TRBD2 (7 bases each). The CDR3 runs 14 residues. The V and J ends lost 8 bases and 0 bases respectively, with 12 bases between them. CDR1 and CDR2 from the germline V gene are SGHAT and FQNNGV. The CDR3 region has the DNA TGTGCCAGCGGGGAGGGGGCGAGCACAGATACGCAGTATTTT. Translation gives CASGEGASTDTQYF.

This clonotype came up once. This chain connects TRBV19 to TRBJ2-5; D not resolved. This CDR3 is 14 amino acids long. Trimming removed 1 base from V and 1 base from J, with 7 bases in between. From germline, CDR1 is LNHDA and CDR2 SQIVND (reference sequence). The CDR3 region is CASSIVGSQETQYF. For the CDR3, the DNA is TGTGCCAGTAGTATAGTCGGCAGCCAAGAGACCCAGTACTTC.

The chain carries TRBV12-3 or TRBV12-4 and TRBJ2-1, with D hard to call. Trimming took off 8 bases at V and 0 bases at J, with 11 bases between the two ends. This CDR3 comprises 14 residues. The CDR3 loop reads CASGGLSSYNEQFF. The CDR3 DNA reads as TGTGCCAGCGGTGGTTTGAGCTCCTACAATGAGCAGTTCTTC.

The V and J genes are TRBV6-1 and TRBJ2-1; 13 positions agree with TRBD2. With V trimmed by 3 bases and J by 1 base, 3 bases remained unmatched. CDR1 and CDR2 (germline): MNHNS, SASEGT. CDR3 length equals 17 residues. CDR3 protein: CASSEGLAGRSYNEQFF. CDR3 sequence (DNA): TGTGCCAGCAGTGAGGGACTAGCGGGACGATCCTACAATGAGCAGTTCTTC.

The chain carries TRBV10-3 and TRBJ2-7, with TRBD2 matching 12 bases. J gave up 0 bases and V 4 bases, and 7 bases lay outside the gene matches. The CDR3 is 17 amino acids. Germline CDR1 is ENHRY and CDR2 is SYGVKD. CDR3 protein: CAISGLAGEGHSYEQYF. CDR3 DNA: TGTGCCATCAGTGGACTAGCGGGGGAGGGCCACTCCTACGAGCAGTACTTC.

The chain is built from TRBV20-1 and TRBJ2-5; D is perhaps TRBD1 or TRBD2 (5 bases each). V lost 4 bases and J 3 bases, leaving 12 bases between the germline ends. The CDR3 contains 13 residues. Germline CDR1 reads DFQATT; CDR2 reads SNEGSKA (reference sequence). CDR3 amino acids: CSANLGDEETQYF. The CDR3 nucleotides are TGCAGTGCTAATTTGGGGGACGAAGAGACCCAGTACTTC.

The J gene is TRBJ1-1, the V gene TRBV5-1, with no clear D. V was cut by 3 bases and J by 5 bases, with 17 bases left in between. The length of the CDR3 is 15 residues. CDR1 is SGHRS, CDR2 YFSETQ, per germline. DNA of the CDR3: TGCGCCAGCAGCTCAACTCAGGCGTACGGAACTGAAGCTTTCTTT. This encodes CASSSTQAYGTEAFF. The complete variable domain, with remaining parts taken from reference TRBV5-1 and TRBJ1-1, reads KAGVTQTPRYLIKTRGQQVTLSCSPISGHRSVSWYQQTPGQGLQFLFEYFSETQRNKGNFPGRFSGRQFSNSRSEMNVSTLELGDSALYLCASSSTQAYGTEAFFGQGTRLTVV.

This chain links TRBV20-1 with TRBJ2-5, with 13 bases fitting TRBD2. Trimming at V came to 0 bases and at J to 2 bases, leaving 12 bases not matched to a gene. The CDR3 consists of 19 residues. CDR1 DFQATT and CDR2 SNEGSKA come from the germline V gene (reference sequence). The CDR3 is CSARDRILAGGNKQETQYF. CDR3 in DNA: TGCAGTGCTAGAGATCGTATACTAGCGGGGGGGAATAAACAAGAGACCCAGTACTTC.

This clonotype was seen ten or more times. V usage is TRBV10-3 and J usage is TRBJ2-3, with D unresolved. This CDR3 is 13 amino acids long. Germline assignment: CDR1 ENHRY and CDR2 SYGVKD. V was clipped by 0 bases and J by 5 bases, with 6 bases between them. In DNA, the CDR3 is TGTGCCATCAGTGAGTCCCCCCTAGATACGCAGTATTTT. Protein sequence: CAISESPLDTQYF.

This clonotype was seen only a few times. J is TRBJ2-2 and V is TRBV19; possibly TRBD2 for D (6 bases). Trimming pared 3 bases from V and 5 bases from J, leaving 10 bases between. The length of the CDR3 is 14 residues. The germline V gene encodes CDR1 LNHDA and CDR2 SQIVND (reference sequence). CDR3 in DNA: TGTGCCAGTAGTATGAGCGCGGGGACCGGGGAGCTGTTTTTT. Translating it yields CASSMSAGTGELFF.

This clonotype was picked up many times. The chain uses TRBV28 and TRBJ2-5; D gene uncertain. CDR3 length equals 13 residues. V shed 5 bases and J shed 0 bases, with 7 bases lying between them. Germline V CDR1 and CDR2: MDHEN, SYDVKM. CDR3 coding DNA: TGTGCCAGCAGTCGCAATTACCAAGAGACCCAGTACTTC. It specifies CASSRNYQETQYF.

This chain links TRBV4-1 with TRBJ2-1; 11 bases are shared with TRBD2. The J segment lost 8 bases and the V segment lost 4 bases, leaving 13 bases of the junction unmatched. Germline CDR1 MGHRA, CDR2 YSYEKL. This CDR3 has 17 residues. The CDR3 DNA follows: TGCGCCAGCAGCCTTCTCCTGGTAGCGGGAGGGAGGTATGAGCAGTTCTTC. This codes for CASSLLLVAGGRYEQFF.

There are a few counts of this clonotype. CDR3 loop: CAISGTGMIQETQYF. CDR3 sequence (DNA): TGTGCCATCTCCGGGACAGGGATGATCCAAGAGACCCAGTACTTC. V is TRBV10-3 and J is TRBJ2-5; 9 bases are shared with TRBD1. J was trimmed by 1 base and V by 8 bases; bases with no gene match: 8. The germline CDR1 and CDR2 sequences are ENHRY and SYGVKD. The CDR3 runs 15 residues.

This sequence joins TRBV14 and TRBJ1-3, with D unclear. The CDR3 loop spans 15 amino acids. Trimming took off 0 bases at V and 3 bases at J, with 9 bases between the two ends. Germline lookup yields CDR1 SGHDN and CDR2 FVKESK. As DNA, the CDR3 is TGTGCCAGCAGCCAAGATGGGCGGAGTGGAAACACCATATATTTT. Translation: CASSQDGRSGNTIYF.

The chain has TRBV20-1 and TRBJ2-4, with 8 bases identical to TRBD2. The CDR3 totals 15 residues. V was clipped by 6 bases and J by 0 bases; unmatched bases: 7. Germline CDR1 is DFQATT and CDR2 is SNEGSKA (reference sequence). CDR3 sequence: CSANSGGGAKNIQYF. As DNA, the CDR3 is TGCAGTGCCAACTCGGGAGGGGGAGCCAAAAACATTCAGTACTTC.

V gene TRBV7-6 combines with J gene TRBJ2-1; 10 bases match TRBD1. J lost 4 bases, V lost 5 bases, and 8 bases had no gene match. CDR1 and CDR2 (germline): SGHVS, FNYEAQ. The CDR3 covers 16 residues. CDR3 in DNA: TGTGCCAGCAGCGCGGGACAGGGGATTATGTACAATGAGCAGTTCTTC. Translating gives CASSAGQGIMYNEQFF.

The chain combines TRBV7-9 with TRBJ2-1; TRBD1 agrees at 10 bases. V lost 2 bases and J lost 9; bases outside the gene matches: 10. Germline lookup yields CDR1 SEHNR and CDR2 FQNEAQ (reference sequence). The length of the CDR3 is 16 residues. The CDR3 sequence: CASSLTTGTGEGEQFF. The CDR3 region has the DNA TGTGCCAGCAGCTTAACGACCGGGACAGGGGAAGGTGAGCAGTTCTTC.

This clonotype has only a few counts. The rearrangement uses TRBV18 and TRBJ2-7; D tentatively reads TRBD1 or TRBD2 (5 bases each). The V gene lost 0 bases and the J gene lost 7 bases, with 19 bases spanning the gap. The CDR3 is made up of 16 amino acids. Germline-derived CDR1 and CDR2 are KGHSH and LQKENI. The CDR3 sequence is CASSPPGPTRPYEQYF. CDR3 DNA sequence: TGTGCCAGCTCACCACCGGGACCTACACGTCCTTATGAGCAGTACTTC.

This clonotype has only one observation. V and J are TRBV20-1 and TRBJ2-3; D remains unclear. The germline CDR1 and CDR2 sequences are DFQATT and SNEGSKA (reference sequence). The CDR3 has 12 residues. Trimming took off 6 bases at V and 1 base at J, with 8 bases between the two ends. The CDR3 DNA follows: TGCAGTGCGGCGCCCGGCACAGATACGCAGTATTTT. Protein product: CSAAPGTDTQYF.

V is TRBV12-3 or TRBV12-4 and J is TRBJ2-5; 7 bases line up with TRBD2. The CDR3 totals 13 residues. Trimming took 6 bases from V and 3 from J; bases not matched to a gene: 4. This CDR3 is CASSSGLKETQYF. In DNA, the CDR3 is TGTGCCAGCAGCTCGGGACTAAAAGAGACCCAGTACTTC.